This T cell receptor (beta chain) was identified during a study of blood T cell repertoires in COVID-19. There are a few counts of this clone. The method was immunoSEQ multiplex PCR; TCRdb's version includes in-frame clones alone and lacks a portion of them. The data hold 250,000 to 350,000 clones, with over 75% observed a single time. The CDR3 sequence is 15 residues long. Germline V gives CDR1 SEHNR, CDR2 FQNEAQ (reference sequence). V was pared by 7 bases and J by 3 bases, with 11 bases of the junction left unmatched. V and J are TRBV7-9 and TRBJ2-7; 8 nucleotides agree with TRBD2. Sequencing used peripheral blood. The TCR was taken from a human donor with COVID-19, enrolled during active disease. The donor label of this sample is uncertain. The CDR3 region has the DNA TGTGCCAGCAACTTTCAGGGGAGCGGGGGCTACGAGCAGTACTTC. Translated: CASNFQGSGGYEQYF.